This T cell receptor beta chain emerged from a study of cytomegalovirus exposure and HLA in healthy donors. Assay: immunoSEQ multiplex PCR; the TCRdb copy retains only in-frame clones and omits some. This repertoire shows about 56,000 clones, around 94% found once; its top ten account for 0.9% to 1.4%. This clone was recorded once. Per germline, CDR1 MNHNS and CDR2 SASEGT. The V end was cut by 5 bases, the J end by 8 bases, with 13 bases between. The CDR3 is 13 residues long. Sequenced input: PBMCs. The clonotype comes from a man between 18 and 35 years old in good health and CMV-seronegative. J is TRBJ1-3 and V is TRBV6-1, with D possibly being TRBD1 (5 bases). CDR3 nucleotide sequence: TGTGCCAGCAGTCAAGTTGTAGGGGACACCATATATTTT. Protein sequence: CASSQVVGDTIYF.